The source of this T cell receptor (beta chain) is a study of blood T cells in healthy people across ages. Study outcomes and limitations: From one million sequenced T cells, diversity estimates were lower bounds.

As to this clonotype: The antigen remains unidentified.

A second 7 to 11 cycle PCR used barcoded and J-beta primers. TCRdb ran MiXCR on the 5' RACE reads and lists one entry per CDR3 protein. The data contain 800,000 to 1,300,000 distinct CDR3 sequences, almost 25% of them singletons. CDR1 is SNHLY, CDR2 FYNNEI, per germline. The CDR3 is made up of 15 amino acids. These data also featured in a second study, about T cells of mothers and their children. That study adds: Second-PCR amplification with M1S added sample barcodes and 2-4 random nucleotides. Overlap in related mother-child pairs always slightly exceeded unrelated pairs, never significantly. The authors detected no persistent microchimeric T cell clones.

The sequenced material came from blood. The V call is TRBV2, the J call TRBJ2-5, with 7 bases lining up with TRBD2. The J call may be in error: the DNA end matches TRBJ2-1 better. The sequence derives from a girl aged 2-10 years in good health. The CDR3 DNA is TGTGCCAGCAATGAGGGGCGGGAGCAAGGTTGGCGGCAGTTCTTC. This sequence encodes CASNEGREQGWRQFF.